These 10 T cell receptor beta chains share one sample of origin, sequenced in a study of beta chain features in type 1 diabetes. The sequenced template was cDNA made from the entire isolated RNA. TCRdb keeps only in-frame clones here, not all; method: immunoSEQ multiplex PCR. This sample has 100,000 to 150,000 clones, with around 15% found just once. Antigens of these TCRs are unknown. Overall study results and limits: People with Type 1 diabetes carried modestly yet significantly shorter TCRB CDR3s in all four CD4+ subsets.

What was sequenced was central memory CD4+ T cells from blood. All receptors derive from a man younger than 35 with type 1 diabetes.

The V and J genes are TRBV11-1 and TRBJ2-1, with unresolved D. CDR1 and CDR2 (germline): SGHAT, FQDESV (reference sequence). V shed 0 bases and J shed 10 bases, with 13 bases lying between them. CDR3 length: 14 amino acids. The CDR3 spells CASSLAVYSYEQFF. The CDR3 DNA sequence: TGTGCCAGCAGCTTAGCTGTATATAGCTACGAGCAGTTCTTC.

J is TRBJ2-5 and V is TRBV14, with no clear D. The V end was cut by 4 bases, the J end by 2 bases, with 8 bases between. The CDR3 covers 13 residues. CDR1 is SGHDN, CDR2 FVKESK, per germline. The CDR3 DNA follows: TGTGCCAGCAGCCGCGGACGGCAAGAGACCCAGTACTTC. Encoded protein: CASSRGRQETQYF.

The genes are TRBV7-2 and TRBJ2-1; D ambiguous. Germline lookup yields CDR1 SGHTA and CDR2 FQGNSA. Trimming removed 4 bases at V and 5 bases at J, with 9 bases between. The length of the CDR3 is 13 residues. The CDR3 loop is CASSWTSDNEQFF. CDR3 nucleotide sequence: TGTGCCAGCAGCTGGACCTCAGACAATGAGCAGTTCTTC.

This clone was observed a few times. The rearrangement uses TRBV5-4 and TRBJ2-7; D unclear. CDR1 SGHNT and CDR2 YYREEE come from the germline V gene (reference sequence). This CDR3 has 11 residues. The ends were cut back, 3 bases at V and 6 bases at J, with 7 bases in the middle. The CDR3 DNA sequence: TGTGCCAGCAGCTCGTCACGCGAGCAGTACTTC. Protein product: CASSSSREQYF.

The sample holds a few counts of this clone. V is TRBV29-1 and J is TRBJ1-1; D is unclear. The CDR3 sequence is 12 residues long. With 1 base removed from V and 10 bases from J, the gap between germline ends came to 13 bases. Germline CDR1 and CDR2: SQVTM and ANQGSEA. The CDR3 here is CSVEGTADGAFF. DNA for the CDR3: TGCAGCGTTGAAGGGACCGCGGACGGAGCTTTCTTT.

V gene TRBV6-6 combines with J gene TRBJ1-4; D gene unclear. Per germline, CDR1 MNHNY and CDR2 SVGAGI (reference sequence). The CDR3 extends over 15 amino acids. V lost 5 bases, J lost 3 bases, and 13 bases lay in between. This CDR3 is CASSTHSPSNEKLFF. Here the CDR3 DNA reads TGTGCCAGCAGTACTCACAGCCCGTCTAATGAAAAACTGTTTTTT.

The CDR3 is CASSFQAVSYEQYF. The CDR3 bases are TGCGCCAGCAGCTTTCAAGCGGTCTCCTACGAGCAGTACTTC. The chain uses TRBV5-1 and TRBJ2-7; tentatively, D is TRBD2 (5 bases). The CDR3 runs to 14 residues. CDR1 and CDR2 from the germline V gene are SGHRS and YFSETQ. V was clipped by 2 bases and J by 0 bases, with 9 bases between them.

The CDR3 DNA is TGTGCCAGCAGCTTGGGGACAGGGGGCGAGCAGTACTTC. Translation: CASSLGTGGEQYF. The rearrangement joins TRBV5-4 to TRBJ2-7, with TRBD1 matching 10 bases. V shed 0 bases, J shed 6 bases, and the junction held 0 bases outside the gene matches. Germline CDR1 SGHNT, CDR2 YYREEE (reference sequence). The CDR3 is made up of 13 amino acids.

The rearrangement links TRBV7-2 to TRBJ2-1, with D possibly being TRBD1 or TRBD2 (5 bases each). CDR1 is SGHTA and CDR2 is FQGNSA in the germline V gene. This CDR3 is built from 16 residues. Trimming shortened V by 5 bases and J by 0 bases, and 14 bases separated the two germline ends. This CDR3 is CASSRDGSSSYNEQFF. DNA of the CDR3: TGTGCCAGCAGCCGGGACGGCTCAAGCTCCTACAATGAGCAGTTCTTC.

The rearrangement uses TRBV5-1 and TRBJ2-1, with 11 bases identical to TRBD2. CDR3 size: 16 residues. Germline CDR1 reads SGHRS; CDR2 reads YFSETQ. After removal of 4 bases from V and 4 bases from J, the junction contained 7 bases not matched to a gene. The CDR3 region is CASSRGGTSGYNEQFF. CDR3 nucleotide sequence: TGCGCCAGCAGCCGGGGCGGGACTAGCGGATACAATGAGCAGTTCTTC.